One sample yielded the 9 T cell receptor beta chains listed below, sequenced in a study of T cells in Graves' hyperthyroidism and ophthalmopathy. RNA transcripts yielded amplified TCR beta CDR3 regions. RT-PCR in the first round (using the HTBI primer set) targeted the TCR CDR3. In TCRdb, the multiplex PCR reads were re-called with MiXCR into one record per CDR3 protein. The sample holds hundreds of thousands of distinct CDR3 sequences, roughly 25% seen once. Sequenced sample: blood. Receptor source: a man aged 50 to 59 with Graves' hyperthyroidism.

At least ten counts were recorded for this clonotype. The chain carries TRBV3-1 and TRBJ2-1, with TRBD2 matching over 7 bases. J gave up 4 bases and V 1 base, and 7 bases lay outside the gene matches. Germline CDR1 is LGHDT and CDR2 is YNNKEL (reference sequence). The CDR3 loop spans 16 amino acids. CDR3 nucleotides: TGTGCCAGCAGCCAAGGAAGCGGGACCTTTTACAATGAGCAGTTCTTC. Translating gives CASSQGSGTFYNEQFF.

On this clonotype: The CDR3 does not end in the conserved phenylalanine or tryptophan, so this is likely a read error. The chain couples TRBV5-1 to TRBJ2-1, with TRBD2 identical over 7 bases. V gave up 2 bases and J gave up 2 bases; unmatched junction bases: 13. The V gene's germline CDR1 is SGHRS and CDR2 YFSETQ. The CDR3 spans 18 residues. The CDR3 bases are TGCGCCAGCAGCTTTCTAGCGGCCCATTTTCCTGCCTACAATGAGCAGTTCCTC. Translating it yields CASSFLAAHFPAYNEQFL.

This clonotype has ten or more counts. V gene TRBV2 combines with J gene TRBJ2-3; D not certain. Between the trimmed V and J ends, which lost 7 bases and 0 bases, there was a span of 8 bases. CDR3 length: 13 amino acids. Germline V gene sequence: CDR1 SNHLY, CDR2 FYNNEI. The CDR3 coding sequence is TGTGCCAGCACTCCGGCTAGCACAGATACGCAGTATTTT. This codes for CASTPASTDTQYF.

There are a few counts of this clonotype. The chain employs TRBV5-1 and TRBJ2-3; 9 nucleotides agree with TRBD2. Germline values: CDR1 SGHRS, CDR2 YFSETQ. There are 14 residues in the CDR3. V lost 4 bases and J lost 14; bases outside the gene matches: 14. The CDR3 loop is CASSPSGIEIRMYF. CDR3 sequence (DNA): TGCGCCAGCAGCCCTAGCGGGATTGAGATACGTATGTATTTT. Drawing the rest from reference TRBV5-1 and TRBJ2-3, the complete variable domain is KAGVTQTPRYLIKTRGQQVTLSCSPISGHRSVSWYQQTPGQGLQFLFEYFSETQRNKGNFPGRFSGRQFSNSRSEMNVSTLELGDSALYLCASSPSGIEIRMYFGPGTRLTVL.

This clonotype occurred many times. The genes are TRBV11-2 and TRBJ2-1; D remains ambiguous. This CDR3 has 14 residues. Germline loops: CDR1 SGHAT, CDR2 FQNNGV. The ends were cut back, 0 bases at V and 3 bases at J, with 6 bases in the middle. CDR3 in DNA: TGTGCCAGCAGCTTAGACCCTTTCTACAATGAGCAGTTCTTC. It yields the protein CASSLDPFYNEQFF.

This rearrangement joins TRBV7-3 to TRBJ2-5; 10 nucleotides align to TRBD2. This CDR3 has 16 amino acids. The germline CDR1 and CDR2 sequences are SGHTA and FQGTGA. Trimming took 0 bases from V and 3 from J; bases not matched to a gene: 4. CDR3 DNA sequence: TGTGCCAGCAGCTTAACGTTTACTAGCGGGAAAGAGACCCAGTACTTC. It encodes CASSLTFTSGKETQYF.

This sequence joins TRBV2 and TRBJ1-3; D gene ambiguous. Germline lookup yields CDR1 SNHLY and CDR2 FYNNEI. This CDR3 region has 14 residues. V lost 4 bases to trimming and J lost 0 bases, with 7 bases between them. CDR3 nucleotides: TGTGCCAGCAGTGTGCTGAGCTCTGGAAACACCATATATTTT. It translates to CASSVLSSGNTIYF.

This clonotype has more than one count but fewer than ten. The CDR3: CASSPSRDRADTQYF. CDR3 coding DNA: TGTGCCAGCTCACCAAGCCGGGACAGAGCAGATACGCAGTATTTT. The rearrangement uses TRBV18 and TRBJ2-3; 7 bases fit TRBD1. V shed 2 bases and J 4 bases; nucleotides not matched to a gene: 6. The germline V gene encodes CDR1 KGHSH and CDR2 LQKENI. This CDR3 is 15 amino acids long.

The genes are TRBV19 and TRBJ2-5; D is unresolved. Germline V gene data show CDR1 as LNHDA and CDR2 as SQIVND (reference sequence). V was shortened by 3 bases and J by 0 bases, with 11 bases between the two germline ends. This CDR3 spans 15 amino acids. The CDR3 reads CASSITAIHQETQYF. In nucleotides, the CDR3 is TGTGCCAGTAGTATCACAGCAATCCACCAAGAGACCCAGTACTTC.